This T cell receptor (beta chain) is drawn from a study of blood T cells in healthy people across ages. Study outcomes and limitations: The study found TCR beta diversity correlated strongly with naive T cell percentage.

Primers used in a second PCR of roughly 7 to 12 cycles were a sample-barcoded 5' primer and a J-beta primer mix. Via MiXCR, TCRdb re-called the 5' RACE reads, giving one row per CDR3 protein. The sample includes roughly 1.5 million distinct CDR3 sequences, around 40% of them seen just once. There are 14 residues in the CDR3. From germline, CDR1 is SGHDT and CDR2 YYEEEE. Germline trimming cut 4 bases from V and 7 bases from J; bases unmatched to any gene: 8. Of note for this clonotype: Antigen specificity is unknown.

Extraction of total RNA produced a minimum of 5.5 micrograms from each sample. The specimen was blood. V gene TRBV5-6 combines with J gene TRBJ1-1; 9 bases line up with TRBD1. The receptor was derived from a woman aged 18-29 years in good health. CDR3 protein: CASSRGQGVIEAFF. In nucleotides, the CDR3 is TGTGCCAGCAGCCGGGGACAGGGTGTAATTGAAGCTTTCTTT.